The entry below describes one T cell receptor beta chain. Its antigen is undetermined. Sequencing used immunoSEQ multiplex PCR; TCRdb keeps in-frame clones, though not all of them. Here the sample spans over 30,000 clones, around three quarters being singletons. This sample was taken from a study of chemoradiotherapy in HPV16-positive cancers. Samples were taken several times over chemoradiotherapy. The study's findings and limits: HPV-responsive T-cell expansion during chemoradiotherapy was linked to improved recurrence-free survival in HPV16-positive patients. Candidate HPV-specific clones and E7-related TCR motifs grew in tumor during treatment.

CDR1 and CDR2 (germline): SGHDT, YYEEEE. V was trimmed by 2 bases and J by 3 bases, leaving 10 bases between them. The CDR3 is 14 residues long. The J gene is TRBJ2-3, the V gene TRBV5-6, with unresolved D. The starting material was blood, obtained from a patient who underwent chemoradiotherapy. The clonotype comes from a human donor with HPV-associated anogenital cancer. Here the CDR3 DNA reads TGTGCCAGCAGCTTCCGGTTCTTGACAGATACGCAGTATTTT. It encodes CASSFRFLTDTQYF.